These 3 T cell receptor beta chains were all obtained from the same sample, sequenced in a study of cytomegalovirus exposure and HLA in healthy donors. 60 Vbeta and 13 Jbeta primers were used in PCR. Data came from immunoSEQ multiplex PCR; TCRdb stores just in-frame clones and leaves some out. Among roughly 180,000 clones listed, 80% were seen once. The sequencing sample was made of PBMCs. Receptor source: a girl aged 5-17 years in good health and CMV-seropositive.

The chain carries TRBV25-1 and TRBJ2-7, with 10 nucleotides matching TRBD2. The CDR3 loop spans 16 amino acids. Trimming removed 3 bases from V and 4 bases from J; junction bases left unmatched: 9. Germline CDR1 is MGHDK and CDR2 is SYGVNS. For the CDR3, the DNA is TGTGCCAGCAGTGAGGGCGAAGGGACTAGCGATTACGAGCAGTACTTC. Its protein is CASSEGEGTSDYEQYF.

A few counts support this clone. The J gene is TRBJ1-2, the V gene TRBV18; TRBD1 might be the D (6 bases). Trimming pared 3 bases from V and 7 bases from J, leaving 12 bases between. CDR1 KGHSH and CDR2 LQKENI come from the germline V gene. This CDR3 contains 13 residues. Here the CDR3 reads CASSPEGESGYTF. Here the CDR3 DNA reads TGTGCCAGCTCACCTGAGGGGGAGTCTGGCTACACCTTC.

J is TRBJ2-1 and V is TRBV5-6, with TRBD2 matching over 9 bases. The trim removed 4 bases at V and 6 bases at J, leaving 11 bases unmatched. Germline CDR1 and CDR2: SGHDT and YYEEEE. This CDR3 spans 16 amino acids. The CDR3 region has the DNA TGTGCCAGCAGCCTCCCCGCTAGCGGGACGATCAATGAGCAGTTCTTC. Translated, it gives CASSLPASGTINEQFF.